The clone carrying this T cell receptor (beta chain) was picked up one time. Its specificity is unknown. The record originates from a study of T cell responses to AZD1222 COVID-19 vaccine. The wider study: Second-dose intervals near 4 or 12 weeks were combined.

Findings and limits, study-wide: Targeting of unmutated variant regions was reportedly seen in nearly half of spike-specific TCRs. Compared with day 0, the breadth and depth of the Spike-specific TCR repertoire rose significantly after two doses of AZD1222. Only six or seven AZD1222 recipients tested seropositive at baseline.

Produced via immunoSEQ multiplex PCR; TCRdb's table is partial and in-frame only. The repertoire includes some 160,000 clones, 85% to 95% of them detected once, and roughly 1% sits in the top ten. V shed 1 base and J shed 8 bases, with 6 bases lying between them. CDR1 is SGHVS, CDR2 FNYEAQ, per germline. The CDR3 is made up of 13 amino acids. This chain uses TRBV7-6 with TRBJ1-6, with D hard to call. The sequence was obtained from an adult in good health. The source material was peripheral blood, sampled on day 0 of AZD1222 vaccination. As DNA, the CDR3 is TGTGCCAGCAGCTTAGATCTTCATTCACCCCTCCACTTT. It codes for CASSLDLHSPLHF.